This T cell receptor beta chain was sequenced for a study of shared clonotypes between healthy human individuals. Sequencing was performed with immunoSEQ multiplex PCR; in TCRdb, only in-frame clones are kept and a portion is missing. The sample contains under 200,000 clones, about 93% of which appear only once. The CDR3 covers 16 residues. CDR1 and CDR2 from the germline V gene are LNHDA and SQIVND (reference sequence). Sequenced material: naive CD4+ T cells sorted from blood. Subset: CD45RA+ positively selected. The chain recombines TRBV19 with TRBJ2-5; 11 bases fit TRBD2. The last part of the DNA fits TRBJ2-7 better; the J call may be wrong. The sequence came from a woman aged 25 to 45 in good health. The chain's CDR3 is CASSIQASGRSGEQYF. The CDR3 region has the DNA TGTGCCAGTAGTATTCAGGCTAGCGGGAGGTCGGGCGAGCAGTACTTC.